This T cell receptor beta chain was profiled in a study of blood T cell repertoires in COVID-19. Study at large: Samples of COVID-19 (acute and convalescent) were obtained from the United States, Italy and Spain. Sources were T cells, B-cell-depleted T cells, or PBMCs; the material itself was cDNA or gDNA.

Authors' analysis steps: Nucleated cell number was recorded as an estimate derived from reference gene primer amplification. This table comes from immunoSEQ multiplex PCR, and its TCRdb copy is limited to in-frame clones, with some not included. V, J and clone size are those of that table, while D and trimming were read from the DNA. This sample has approximately 150,000 clones, with roughly 91% found just once. The TCR was taken from a middle-aged man with active or convalescent COVID-19. Specimen: peripheral blood.

The CDR3 protein is CASATGGAIYNEQFF. CDR3 coding DNA: TGTGCTAGTGCCACGGGGGGGGCTATCTACAATGAGCAGTTCTTC. This sequence joins TRBV12-5 and TRBJ2-1, with TRBD2 matching 8 bases. The CDR3 extends over 15 amino acids. V trimming: 7 bases; J trimming: 3 bases; junction bases outside the gene matches: 8. Germline V gene sequence: CDR1 LGHNT, CDR2 FRNRAP.